This T cell receptor (beta chain) stems from a study of technical replicates of blood from a handful of donors. The CDR3 is 13 amino acids. Trimming pared 4 bases from V and 5 bases from J, leaving 12 bases between. Germline V gene lookup returns CDR1 SGHRS and CDR2 YFSETQ. Data came from immunoSEQ multiplex PCR; TCRdb stores just in-frame clones and leaves some out. In the table there are some 70,000 clones, about 97% of which are singletons. The count of this clone is one. The sequenced material came from T cells isolated from PBMCs. The source of this sequence is a human donor in good health. The chain recombines TRBV5-1 with TRBJ1-1, with a tentative D call TRBD1 (6 bases). The CDR3 region has the DNA TGCGCCAGCAGCCCACAGGGTGGGACTGAAGCTTTCTTT. This encodes CASSPQGGTEAFF.